This T cell receptor beta chain was captured by sequencing in a study of graft-versus-host responses after intestinal transplantation (dated by TCRdb to about 2021). Broadly, across the study: Recipients received multivisceral, liver-intestinal, or isolated intestinal transplants. Graft-versus-host and host-versus-graft alloreactive T cell clones were tracked in the graft, circulation and bone marrow after intestinal transplantation using bulk TCR-beta CDR3 sequencing. A cohort of approximately 23 intestinal transplant recipients, including one retransplant, was enrolled, and 3 patients lacking pretransplant specimens were excluded. To identify alloreactive clones, pre-transplant mixed lymphocyte reaction products were sequenced and then compared with unstimulated pre-transplant donor and recipient T cells. Rather than being sequenced by the commercial service, samples from three later patients were sequenced in-house on an Illumina MiSeq and processed with MiXCR. Anti-thymocyte globulin induction was given to all recipients, followed by maintenance tacrolimus and steroids for 3 to 4 years. Donor T cell macrochimerism was defined as a peak of at least 4% donor T cells among recipient peripheral blood mononuclear cells.

As to this clone: No cognate antigen has been identified for it. No much larger clone is present one base from it, and per-base qualities are unavailable.

Study-wide conclusions, independent of this receptor: GvH clones were detected in recipient bone marrow, and some appeared earlier in ileal mucosa or blood, consistent with an intestinal mucosal origin. Early after transplant, declines in HvG clones were associated with peak levels of circulating GvH clones. In patients with donor T cell macrochimerism, the allografts had high GvH to HvG T cell clonal ratios. The conclusions were limited by the relatively low number and heterogeneity of the intestinal transplant patients.

V is cut back by 1 base and J by 2 bases, with 3 bases in the junction unmatched. Including the terminal cysteine and phenylalanine, the CDR3 comprises 15 residues. Only the CDR3 part of the read is kept: 45 bases, read in frame from the first base. Per the germline V gene (reference sequence), SGHNT is the CDR1 and YYREEE is the CDR2. To prepare the library, the immunoSEQ multiplex PCR assay was applied. For most patients, genomic DNA was isolated with the Qiagen DNeasy Blood and Tissue Kit and sent frozen to Adaptive Biotechnologies for TCR sequencing. For most patients, high-throughput TCR-beta CDR3 sequencing of genomic DNA was performed by Adaptive Biotechnologies. From the authors' description of their analysis: Adaptive's ImmunoSEQ software was the source of the TCR sequencing data for roughly 19 patients, while three other patients were processed with MiXCR and VDJtools. To correct CD4 versus CD8 sorting errors, sequences present in both subsets at a frequency ratio below 5:1 were removed. CDR3 nucleotide sequences shared by donor and recipient were removed because the origin of these sequences could not be assigned. Alloreactive clones required at least 2-fold expansion over unstimulated cells and minimum CFSE-low frequency of 0.002% (template counts) or 0.001% (read counts). A clone was considered mappable if detected in the sequenced pre-transplant spleen, lymph node, or MLR CFSE-low populations of the donor or recipient. Cumulative frequency of alloreactive clones was calculated as a percentage of all sequences weighted by copy number. What TCRdb holds here is the immuneACCESS table cut down to in-frame rearrangements. Part of the clones is not present; checked against another copy, under half of the missing clones reflect an unresolved V gene, and the others are unexplained. V and J calls and clone size are given by that table; D and trimming were obtained from the DNA. Within this sample are some 38,000 clones, with 93% of them counted one time only. The ten largest clonotypes hold 21% of the sample.

The time point label of this sample denotes: cells obtained before transplantation from donor or recipient. CD3+CD4+ and CD3+CD8+ populations were FACS-sorted from unstimulated pre-transplant donor and recipient cells taken from spleen or lymph nodes. The clonotype originates from a human donor who was the organ donor for an intestinal transplant. The rearrangement combines TRBV5-4 with TRBJ2-1, and TRBD2 aligns with 7 junction nucleotides. This specimen consisted of unstimulated CD8+ T cells sorted from spleen or lymph node cells, obtained before transplant. The DNA is as follows: TGTGCCAGCAGCTTGTTGCGGGAGACCTACAATGAGCAGTTCTTC. It encodes CASSLLRETYNEQFF.